Shown below are 10 T cell receptor beta chains from a single sample sequenced in a study of identical twins. TCRdb re-derived calls from the 5' RACE reads in MiXCR, one entry per CDR3 protein. The data contain about 330,000 distinct CDR3 sequences, roughly an eighth of them singletons. This sample was shared with a second study, whose subject was yellow fever vaccine responses in identical twins.

Sample: CD8+ T cells sorted from blood. The receptors were sampled from a woman aged 18 to 35 in good health.

This clonotype was observed a handful of times. CDR3 nucleotides: TGCGCCAGCAGCCCCGAAACAAACATGGTAACGGAGCAGTACGTC. Translated: CASSPETNMVTEQYV. The chain carries TRBV5-1 and TRBJ2-7; D is unclear. Germline V gene sequence: CDR1 SGHRS, CDR2 YFSETQ. The V end lost 4 bases, the J end lost 7 bases, and 21 bases lay between the germline ends. The length of the CDR3 is 15 residues.

This clonotype occurred many times. The CDR3: CASSQGGSGYTF. The CDR3 DNA sequence: TGCGCCAGCAGCCAAGGAGGCAGCGGCTACACCTTC. The chain links TRBV4-1 to TRBJ1-2; D is ambiguous. Germline V lookup: CDR1 MGHRA, CDR2 YSYEKL. Trimming removed 1 base at V and 8 bases at J, with 8 bases between. This CDR3 region has 12 residues.

This clonotype has just a few counts. The chain couples TRBV4-1 to TRBJ2-7; 8 bases are a match to TRBD2. Trimming at V came to 0 bases and at J to 6 bases, leaving 10 bases not matched to a gene. The CDR3 totals 16 residues. Germline-derived CDR1 and CDR2 are MGHRA and YSYEKL. In DNA, the CDR3 is TGCGCCAGCAGCCAAGATCATCCGGGGGGGAGTGCCGAGCAGTACGTC. Encoded protein: CASSQDHPGGSAEQYV.

This clonotype turned up a few times. The CDR3 DNA follows: TGTGCCAGCAGTTTATCGGCTAGCCGCGCGCAGTACGTC. Translating it yields CASSLSASRAQYV. The rearrangement joins TRBV12-3 or TRBV12-4 to TRBJ2-7; weak D call: TRBD2 (5 bases). The CDR3 runs to 13 residues. Between the trimmed V and J ends, which lost 2 bases and 9 bases, there was a span of 14 bases.

This chain uses TRBV13 with TRBJ2-7; 7 bases are shared with TRBD1. V was pared by 3 bases and J by 3 bases, with 8 bases of the junction left unmatched. This CDR3 is built from 15 residues. Germline lookup yields CDR1 PRHDT and CDR2 FYEKMQ (reference sequence). This chain's CDR3 is CASSFRGGPYYEQYF. CDR3 nucleotides: TGTGCCAGCAGCTTCAGAGGGGGCCCGTACTACGAGCAGTACTTC.

This clonotype has a handful of counts. The gene calls are TRBV25-1 and TRBJ2-1; D tentatively fits TRBD1 or TRBD2 (6 bases each). Germline V CDR1 and CDR2: MGHDK, SYGVNS. The CDR3 spans 16 residues. Trimming took 5 bases from V and 4 from J, leaving 18 bases between them. The CDR3 is CASSPPEGGRYNEQFF. In DNA, the CDR3 is TGTGCCAGCAGTCCCCCGGAGGGGGGCCGGTACAATGAGCAGTTCTTC.

The chain couples TRBV20-1 to TRBJ2-2, with D perhaps being TRBD1 or TRBD2 (5 bases each). Trimming shortened V by 3 bases and J by 4 bases, and 15 bases separated the two germline ends. CDR3 length: 15 amino acids. CDR1 and CDR2 (germline): DFQATT, SNEGSKA (reference sequence). In DNA form, the CDR3 reads TGCAGTGCTAGGAACCCGGGACGGTTCACCGGGGAGCTGTTTTTT. Translating gives CSARNPGRFTGELFF.

This clonotype came up many times. The chain uses TRBV12-3 or TRBV12-4 and TRBJ2-7; the D is unclear. The V end lost 5 bases, the J end lost 2 bases, and 10 bases lay between the germline ends. CDR3 length equals 13 residues. The DNA of the CDR3 is TGTGCCAGCAGTCTGGGCCTTCCCTACGAGCAGTACTTC. Its protein product is CASSLGLPYEQYF.

This chain uses TRBV15 with TRBJ1-2; TRBD1 matches 8 bases. J lost 3 bases, V lost 0 bases, and 3 bases had no gene match. Looked up from germline, CDR1 is LNHNV and CDR2 is YYDKDF (reference sequence). The length of the CDR3 is 15 residues. The CDR3 nucleotides are TGTGCCACCAGCAGAGATTCAGGGGGCTACTATGGCTACACCTTC. The encoded protein is CATSRDSGGYYGYTF.

This clonotype was observed at least ten times. The chain recombines TRBV10-2 with TRBJ1-1; D remains unclear. V lost 8 bases, J lost 3 bases, and 4 bases lay in between. The CDR3 spans 10 residues. Germline V gives CDR1 WSHSY, CDR2 SAAADI. The CDR3 DNA sequence: TGCGCCAGCCGGGACACTGAAGCTTTCTTT. It codes for CASRDTEAFF.